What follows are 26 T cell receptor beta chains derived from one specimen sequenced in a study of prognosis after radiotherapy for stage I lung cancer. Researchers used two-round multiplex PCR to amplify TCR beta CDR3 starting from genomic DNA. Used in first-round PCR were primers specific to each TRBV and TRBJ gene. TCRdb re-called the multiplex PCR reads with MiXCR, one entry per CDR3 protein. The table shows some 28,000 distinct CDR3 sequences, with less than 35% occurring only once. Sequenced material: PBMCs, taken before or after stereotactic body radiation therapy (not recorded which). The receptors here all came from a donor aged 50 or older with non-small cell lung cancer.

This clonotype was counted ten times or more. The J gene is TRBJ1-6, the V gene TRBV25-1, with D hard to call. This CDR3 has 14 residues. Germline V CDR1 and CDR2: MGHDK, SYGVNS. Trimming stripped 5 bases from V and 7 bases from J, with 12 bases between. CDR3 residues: CASSSRGRNSPLHF. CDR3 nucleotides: TGTGCCAGCAGTTCCCGAGGGCGCAATTCACCCCTCCACTTT.

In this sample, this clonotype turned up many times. CDR3 loop: CASGQGYNEQFF. In DNA form, the CDR3 reads TGTGCCAGCGGACAGGGATACAATGAGCAGTTCTTC. The V gene is TRBV9, the J gene TRBJ2-1; 8 positions agree with TRBD1. The CDR3 contains 12 residues. V gave up 7 bases and J gave up 4 bases; unmatched junction bases: 1. Germline V lookup: CDR1 SGDLS, CDR2 YYNGEE. The whole variable domain, filled in from reference TRBV9 and TRBJ2-1, reads DSGVTQTPKHLITATGQRVTLRCSPRSGDLSVYWYQQSLDQGLQFLIQYYNGEERAKGNILERFSAQQFPDLHSELNLSSLELGDSALYFCASGQGYNEQFFGPGTRLTVL.

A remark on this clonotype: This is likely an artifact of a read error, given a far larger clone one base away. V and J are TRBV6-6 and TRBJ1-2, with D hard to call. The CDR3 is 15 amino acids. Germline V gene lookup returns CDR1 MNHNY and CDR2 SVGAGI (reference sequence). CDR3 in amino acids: CASSYSRGWNCGYTF. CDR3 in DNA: TGTGCCAGCAGTTACTCGCGGGGATGGAACTGTGGCTACACCTTC.

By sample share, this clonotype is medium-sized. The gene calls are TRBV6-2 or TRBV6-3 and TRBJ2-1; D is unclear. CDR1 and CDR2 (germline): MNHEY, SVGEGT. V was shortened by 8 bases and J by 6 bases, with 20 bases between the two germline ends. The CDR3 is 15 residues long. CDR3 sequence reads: CASGLTLDNFNEQFF. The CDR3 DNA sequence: TGTGCCAGCGGTCTCACCCTAGATAATTTCAATGAGCAGTTCTTC.

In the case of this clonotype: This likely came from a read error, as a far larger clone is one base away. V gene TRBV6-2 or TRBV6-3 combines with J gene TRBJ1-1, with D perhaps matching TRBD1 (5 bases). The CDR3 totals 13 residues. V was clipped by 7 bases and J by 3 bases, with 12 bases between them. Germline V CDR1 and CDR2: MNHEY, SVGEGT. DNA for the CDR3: TGTGCCAGCATCCAGGGTTTTGACACTGAAGCTTTCTTT. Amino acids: CASIQGFDTEAFF.

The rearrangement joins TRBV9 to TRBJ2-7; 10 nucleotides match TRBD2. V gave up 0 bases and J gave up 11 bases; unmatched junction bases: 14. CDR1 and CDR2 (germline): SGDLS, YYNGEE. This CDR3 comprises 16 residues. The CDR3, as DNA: TGTGCCAGCAGCGTAGACCCCGGGACTAGCGCGGGGGAGAAGTACTTC. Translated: CASSVDPGTSAGEKYF.

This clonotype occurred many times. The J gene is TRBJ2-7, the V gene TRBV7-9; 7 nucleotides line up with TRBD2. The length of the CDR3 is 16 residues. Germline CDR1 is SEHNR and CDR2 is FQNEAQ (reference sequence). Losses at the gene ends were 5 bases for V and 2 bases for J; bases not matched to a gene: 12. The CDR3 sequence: CASSGGPEGLAYEQYF. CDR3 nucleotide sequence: TGTGCCAGCAGCGGGGGACCTGAAGGACTAGCCTACGAGCAGTACTTC.

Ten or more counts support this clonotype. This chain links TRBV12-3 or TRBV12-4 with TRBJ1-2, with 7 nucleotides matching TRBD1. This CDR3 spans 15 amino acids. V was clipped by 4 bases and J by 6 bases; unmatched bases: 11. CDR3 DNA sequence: TGTGCCAGCAGTTCCCGTTTGAGGGGGCGGGATGGCTACACCTTC. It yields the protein CASSSRLRGRDGYTF.

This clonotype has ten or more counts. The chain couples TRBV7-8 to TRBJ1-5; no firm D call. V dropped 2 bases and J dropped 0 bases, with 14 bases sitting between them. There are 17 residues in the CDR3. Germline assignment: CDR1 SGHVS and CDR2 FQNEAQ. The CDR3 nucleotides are TGTGCCAGCAGCTTACGAGTTGACGGGGTTAGCAATCAGCCCCAGCATTTT. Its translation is CASSLRVDGVSNQPQHF.

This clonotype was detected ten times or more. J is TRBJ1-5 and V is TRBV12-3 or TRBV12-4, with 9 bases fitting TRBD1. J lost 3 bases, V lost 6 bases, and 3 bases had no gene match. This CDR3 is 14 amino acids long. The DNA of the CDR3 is TGTGCCAGCAGAGGGACAGGGATCAATCAGCCCCAGCATTTT. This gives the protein CASRGTGINQPQHF.

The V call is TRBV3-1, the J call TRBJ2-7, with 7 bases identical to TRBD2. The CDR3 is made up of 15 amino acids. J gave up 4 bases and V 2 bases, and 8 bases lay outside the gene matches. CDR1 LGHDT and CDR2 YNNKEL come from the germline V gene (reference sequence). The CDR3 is CASSQSVTSWYEQYF. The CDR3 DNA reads TGTGCCAGCAGCCAATCTGTGACTAGCTGGTACGAGCAGTACTTC.

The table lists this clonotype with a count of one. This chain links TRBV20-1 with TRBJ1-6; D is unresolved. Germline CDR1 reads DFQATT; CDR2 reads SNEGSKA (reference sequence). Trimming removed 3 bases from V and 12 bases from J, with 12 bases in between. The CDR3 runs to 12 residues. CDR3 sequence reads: CSASTNSKPLHF. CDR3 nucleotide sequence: TGCAGTGCTAGTACCAACTCGAAACCCCTCCACTTT.

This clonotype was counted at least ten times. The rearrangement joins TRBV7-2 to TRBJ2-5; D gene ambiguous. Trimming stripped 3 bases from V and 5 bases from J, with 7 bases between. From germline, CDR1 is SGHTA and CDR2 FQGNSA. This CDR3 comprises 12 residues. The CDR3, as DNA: TGTGCCAGCAGCTTGCTTGAGGAGACCCAGTACTTC. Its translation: CASSLLEETQYF.

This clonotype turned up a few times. CDR3 coding DNA: TGTGCCAGCAGCTCTTACAGGGGGGTTAACATTCAGTACTTC. This encodes CASSSYRGVNIQYF. V usage is TRBV5-6 and J usage is TRBJ2-4, with 8 bases that match TRBD1. The ends lost 3 bases at V and 7 bases at J; junction bases unmatched: 6. The CDR3 is 14 residues long. Germline-derived CDR1 and CDR2 are SGHDT and YYEEEE.

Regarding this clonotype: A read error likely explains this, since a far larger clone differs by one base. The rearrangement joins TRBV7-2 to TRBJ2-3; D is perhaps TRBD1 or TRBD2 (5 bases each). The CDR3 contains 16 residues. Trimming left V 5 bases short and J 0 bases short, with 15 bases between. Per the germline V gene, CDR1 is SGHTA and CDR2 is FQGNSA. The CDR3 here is CASSGGAILSTDTQYF. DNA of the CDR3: TGTGCCAGCAGCGGGGGAGCGATTCTTAGCACAGATACGCAGTATTTT.

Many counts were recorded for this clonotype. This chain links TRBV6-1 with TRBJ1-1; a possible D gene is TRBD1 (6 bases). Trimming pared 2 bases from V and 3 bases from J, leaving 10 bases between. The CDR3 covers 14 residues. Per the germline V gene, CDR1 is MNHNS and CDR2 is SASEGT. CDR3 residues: CASSEPGGYTEAFF. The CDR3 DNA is TGTGCCAGCAGTGAACCGGGGGGCTACACTGAAGCTTTCTTT.

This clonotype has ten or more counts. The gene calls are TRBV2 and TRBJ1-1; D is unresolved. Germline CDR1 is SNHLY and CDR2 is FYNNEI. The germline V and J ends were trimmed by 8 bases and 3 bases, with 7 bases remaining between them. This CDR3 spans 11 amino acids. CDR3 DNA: TGTGCCAGCCGACGGGACACTGAAGCTTTCTTT. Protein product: CASRRDTEAFF.

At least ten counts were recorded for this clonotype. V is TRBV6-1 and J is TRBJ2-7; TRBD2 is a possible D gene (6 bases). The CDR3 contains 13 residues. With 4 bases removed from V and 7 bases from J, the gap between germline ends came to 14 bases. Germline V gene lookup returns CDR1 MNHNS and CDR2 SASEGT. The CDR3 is CASSGGSGGEQYF. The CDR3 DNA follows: TGTGCCAGCAGTGGCGGGTCCGGGGGAGAGCAGTACTTC.

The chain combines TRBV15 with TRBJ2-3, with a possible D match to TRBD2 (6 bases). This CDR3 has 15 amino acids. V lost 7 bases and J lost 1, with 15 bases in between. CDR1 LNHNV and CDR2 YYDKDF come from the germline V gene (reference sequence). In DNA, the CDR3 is TGTGCCACCAAGGGGACTCCCGGGGGCACAGATACGCAGTATTTT. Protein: CATKGTPGGTDTQYF.

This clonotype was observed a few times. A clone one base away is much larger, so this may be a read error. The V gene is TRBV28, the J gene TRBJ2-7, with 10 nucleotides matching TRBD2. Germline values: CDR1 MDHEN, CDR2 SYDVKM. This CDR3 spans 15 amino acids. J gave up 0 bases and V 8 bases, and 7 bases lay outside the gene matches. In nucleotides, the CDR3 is TGTGCCAGCGGCCAAAGCGGGGGGGCCTCCTACGAGCAGTACTTC. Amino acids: CASGQSGGASYEQYF. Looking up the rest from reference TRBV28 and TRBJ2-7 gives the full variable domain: DVKVTQSSRYLVKRTGEKVFLECVQDMDHENMFWYRQDPGLGLRLIYFSYDVKMKEKGDIPEGYSVSREKKERFSLILESASTNQTSMYLCASGQSGGASYEQYFGPGTRLTVT.

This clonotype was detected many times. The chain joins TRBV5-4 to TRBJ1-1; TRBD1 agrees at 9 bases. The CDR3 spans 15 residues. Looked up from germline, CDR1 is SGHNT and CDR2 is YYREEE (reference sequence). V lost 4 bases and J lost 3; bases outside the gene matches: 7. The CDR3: CASSTRTGDYTEAFF. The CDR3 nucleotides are TGTGCCAGCAGCACCCGGACAGGGGATTACACTGAAGCTTTCTTT.

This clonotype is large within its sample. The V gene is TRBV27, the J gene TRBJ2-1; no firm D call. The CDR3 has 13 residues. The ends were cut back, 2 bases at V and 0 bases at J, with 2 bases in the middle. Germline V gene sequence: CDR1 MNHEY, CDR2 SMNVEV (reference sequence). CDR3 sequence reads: CASSLSSYNEQFF. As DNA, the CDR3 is TGTGCCAGCAGTTTAAGCTCCTACAATGAGCAGTTCTTC.

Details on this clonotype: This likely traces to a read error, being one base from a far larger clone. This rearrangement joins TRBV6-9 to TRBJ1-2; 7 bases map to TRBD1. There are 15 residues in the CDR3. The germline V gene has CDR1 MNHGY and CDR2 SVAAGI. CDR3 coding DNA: TGTGCCAGCAGTTCCCCGACAGGGCGAGGGGGTGGCTGCACCTTC. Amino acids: CASSSPTGRGGGCTF.

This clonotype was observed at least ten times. DNA for the CDR3: TGTGCCAGCAGGAGACAACAGGGTGACTTTGGCTACACCTTC. This codes for CASRRQQGDFGYTF. V and J are TRBV6-1 and TRBJ1-2; D perhaps matches TRBD1 (6 bases). CDR1 is MNHNS and CDR2 is SASEGT in the germline V gene. Trimming pared 6 bases from V and 7 bases from J, leaving 18 bases between. The CDR3 totals 14 residues.

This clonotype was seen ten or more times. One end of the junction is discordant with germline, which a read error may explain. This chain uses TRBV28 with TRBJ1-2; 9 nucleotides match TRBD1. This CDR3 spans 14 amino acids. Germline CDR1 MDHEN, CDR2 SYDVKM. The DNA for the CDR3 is TGTGCCGGCAGTTTCCACAGGGGGCGCTATGGCTACACCTTC. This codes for CAGSFHRGRYGYTF.

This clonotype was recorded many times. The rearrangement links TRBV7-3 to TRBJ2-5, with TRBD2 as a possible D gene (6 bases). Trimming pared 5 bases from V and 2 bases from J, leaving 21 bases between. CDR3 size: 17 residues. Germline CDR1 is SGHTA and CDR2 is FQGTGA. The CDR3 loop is CASSRPVRGVRQETQYF. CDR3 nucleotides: TGTGCCAGCAGCCGCCCCGTACGCGGGGTACGTCAAGAGACCCAGTACTTC.